The sequence of this TCR beta chain was determined in a study of cytomegalovirus exposure and HLA in healthy donors. The study, taken as a whole, reports: The records held CMV serostatus as the only immune exposure information. Fewer N-insertions (relative to the approximately 670-donor mean) were reportedly seen in an Asian-associated ancestry cluster in a later analysis. The majority of TCR sequences were rare, yet some public TCRs appeared in many donors.

This CDR3 comprises 18 residues. CDR1 is SGHVT and CDR2 is SQSDAQ in the germline V gene. The PCR had 60 Vbeta and 13 Jbeta primers. Data came from immunoSEQ multiplex PCR; TCRdb stores just in-frame clones and leaves some out. The data show about 160,000 clones, approximately 84% seen once. This clone was seen only a few times. No antigen is known for it. One end of the junction is discordant with germline, which a read error may explain. This TCR derives from a woman in her forties in good health and CMV-seropositive. The J gene is TRBJ2-6, the V gene TRBV7-4; tentatively, D is TRBD1 (6 bases). Sequenced input: PBMCs. CDR3 coding DNA: TGTGCCAGCAGAAACAGGGCCCCATCAAGCTCTGGGGCCAACGGCCTGACTTTC. It translates to CASRNRAPSSSGANGLTF.